Sequencing of this TCR beta chain was carried out in a study of Ad26.COV2.S vaccination and SARS-CoV-2 variants. Study-wide background: Once, or twice with 56 days between doses, Ad26.COV2.S was given intramuscularly.

The treatment denotes: about 20 received Ad26.COV2.S at low or high dose, single or two shots; about 5 received placebo; per-sample allocation not given. Sampling took place 63 days after the first vaccine or placebo injection. The germline V gene has CDR1 SNHLY and CDR2 FYNNEI. V gave up 3 bases and J gave up 3 bases, with 11 bases separating them. The CDR3 is made up of 14 amino acids. Sequencing was performed with immunoSEQ multiplex PCR; in TCRdb, only in-frame clones are kept and a portion is missing. The data show a few hundred thousand clones, with roughly 88% seen just once and roughly 3.9% held by the top ten. This clone was observed a single time. Its target is unknown. General observations from the study: Assessments of TCR breadth and depth may have underestimated the total T cell responses.

The rearrangement uses TRBV2 and TRBJ1-1, with D maybe TRBD1 (5 bases). The receptor's source is a person between 18 and 65 years old who received the Ad26.COV2.S COVID-19 vaccine or a placebo. The sample was peripheral blood, taken in a trial of Ad26.COV2.S vaccine versus placebo. CDR3 region: CASSEGRGYTEAFF. The CDR3 DNA reads TGTGCCAGCAGTGAGGGGAGGGGCTACACTGAAGCTTTCTTT. The full variable domain, its missing parts supplied by reference TRBV2 and TRBJ1-1, is EPEVTQTPSHQVTQMGQEVILRCVPISNHLYFYWYRQILGQKVEFLVSFYNNEISEKSEIFDDQFSVERPDGSNFTLKIRSTKLEDSAMYFCASSEGRGYTEAFFGQGTRLTVV.